This T cell receptor (beta chain) was sequenced for a study of blood T cell repertoires in COVID-19. Study overall: Donors in the United States, Italy and Spain gave samples during acute or convalescent COVID-19. Nucleic acid was either cDNA or gDNA, and it came from T cells, B-cell-depleted T cells, or PBMCs.

Participant age was roughly 18 to 95 years, and participants resided in 25 or so US areas. Participants' own reports of clinical history determined their cohort assignment. Germline V gene data show CDR1 as SGHRS and CDR2 as YFSETQ. CDR3 size: 15 residues. The V end lost 2 bases, the J end lost 7 bases, and 16 bases lay between the germline ends. Method: immunoSEQ multiplex PCR; TCRdb's copy keeps in-frame clones and lacks some. The table shows some 190,000 clones, with about 82% occurring only once. The sequence derives from a man between 35 and 55 years old with acute COVID-19. The chain joins TRBV5-1 to TRBJ1-5; TRBD1 is a possible D gene (5 bases). The sequencing sample was made of PBMCs or T cells enriched from blood (not recorded which). The CDR3 DNA sequence: TGCGCCAGCAGCTTAGAGGGGTGGGGGGAACAGCCCCAGCATTTT. This sequence encodes CASSLEGWGEQPQHF.